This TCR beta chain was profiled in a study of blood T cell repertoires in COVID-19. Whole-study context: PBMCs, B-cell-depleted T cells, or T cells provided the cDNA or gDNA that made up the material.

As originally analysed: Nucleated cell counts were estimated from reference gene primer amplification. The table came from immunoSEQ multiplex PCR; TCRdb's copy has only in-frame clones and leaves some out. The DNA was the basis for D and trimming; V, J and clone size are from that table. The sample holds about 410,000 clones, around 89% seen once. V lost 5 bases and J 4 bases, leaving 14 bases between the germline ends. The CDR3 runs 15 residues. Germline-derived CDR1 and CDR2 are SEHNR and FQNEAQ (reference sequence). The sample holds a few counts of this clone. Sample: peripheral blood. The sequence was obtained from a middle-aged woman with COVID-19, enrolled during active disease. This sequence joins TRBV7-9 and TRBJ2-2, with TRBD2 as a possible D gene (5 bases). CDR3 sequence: CASSGSEGGTGELFF. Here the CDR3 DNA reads TGTGCCAGCAGCGGATCAGAGGGCGGCACCGGGGAGCTGTTTTTT.